The entry that follows covers one T cell receptor (beta chain) sequence. As yet, its antigen is unknown. The junction differs from germline at one of its ends, possibly a read error. The PCR made use of 60 Vbeta and 13 Jbeta primers. Measured with immunoSEQ multiplex PCR; TCRdb has only the in-frame clones, and not every one. The repertoire consists of 85,000 to 100,000 clones, with 60% to 70% occurring once and the leading ten covering roughly 6.8%. The CDR3 has 17 amino acids. In germline, CDR1 is SGHTA, CDR2 FQGNSA. Healthy people donating bone marrow made up the donors. The data were taken from a study of cytomegalovirus exposure and HLA in healthy donors. Background on the study: When 398 donors were genotyped, over 80% of them were found to fall in the Caucasian-associated ancestry cluster.

Notes on the study in general: Highly shared variants forming one cluster were likely a sequencing artifact. It was assumed in the presence/absence analyses that sequencing depth was roughly uniform across donors.

The sequence was obtained from a woman in her 30s in good health and CMV-seronegative. This sequence joins TRBV7-2 and TRBJ1-4; 8 nucleotides line up with TRBD1. Specimen: PBMCs. CDR3 region: CASSSGQGTATNEKLFF. As DNA, the CDR3 is TGTGCCAGCAGCAGCGGACAGGGAACAGCAACCAATGAAAAACTGTTTTTT.